One and the same sample provided the 8 T cell receptor beta chains below, sequenced in a study of blood T cell repertoires in COVID-19. Libraries were prepared by immunoSEQ multiplex PCR; TCRdb keeps only in-frame clonotypes and omits some of them. The table shows about 34,000 clones, with roughly 80% occurring only once. The sequenced sample was peripheral blood. The receptors come from a man aged 65-85 years with COVID-19, enrolled during active disease.

J is TRBJ2-2 and V is TRBV6-1; D perhaps matches TRBD2 (6 bases). The CDR3 spans 14 residues. Per the germline V gene, CDR1 is MNHNS and CDR2 is SASEGT. The V end lost 7 bases, the J end lost 4 bases, and 13 bases lay between the germline ends. CDR3 in DNA: TGTGCCAGCACTTTGACTAGTACCACCGGGGAGCTGTTTTTT. It is translated as CASTLTSTTGELFF.

The chain uses TRBV19 and TRBJ2-3, with D unclear. Trimming stripped 6 bases from V and 6 bases from J, with 7 bases between. This CDR3 contains 11 residues. From germline, CDR1 is LNHDA and CDR2 SQIVND (reference sequence). In DNA form, the CDR3 reads TGTGCCAGTAGGCTCAGGGATACGCAGTATTTT. This gives the protein CASRLRDTQYF.

This clone was found once. The chain is built from TRBV11-3 and TRBJ2-2, with D perhaps matching TRBD2 (5 bases). CDR3 length: 16 residues. Germline V gives CDR1 SGHNT, CDR2 YENEEA. The V and J ends lost 1 base and 4 bases respectively, with 13 bases between them. This CDR3 reads CASSLGGPGGTGELFF. For the CDR3, the DNA is TGTGCCAGCAGCTTAGGCGGGCCAGGTGGCACCGGGGAGCTGTTTTTT.

The rearrangement links TRBV30 to TRBJ1-1; D unclear. V was pared by 2 bases and J by 0 bases, with 13 bases between. This CDR3 is built from 15 residues. Germline-derived CDR1 and CDR2 are GTSNPN and SVGIG (reference sequence). CDR3 amino acids: CAWSSYGGMNTEAFF. The CDR3, as DNA: TGTGCCTGGAGTTCATATGGAGGTATGAACACTGAAGCTTTCTTT.

The chain uses TRBV18 and TRBJ2-3; 11 nucleotides match TRBD2. Looked up from germline, CDR1 is KGHSH and CDR2 is LQKENI. V lost 5 bases to trimming and J lost 4 bases; unmatched junction nucleotides: 5. The CDR3 has 15 residues. CDR3 DNA sequence: TGTGCCAGCTCAACCACTAGCGGGAGCCCAGATACGCAGTATTTT. Translated: CASSTTSGSPDTQYF.

This sequence joins TRBV6-2 or TRBV6-3 and TRBJ2-1, with D maybe TRBD1 (6 bases). V lost 0 bases and J lost 8, with 29 bases in between. The CDR3 loop spans 20 amino acids. CDR1 and CDR2 (germline): MNHEY, SVGEGT. The CDR3 reads CASSYSSRRTEFYSLDEQFF. CDR3 nucleotide sequence: TGTGCCAGCAGTTACTCGTCGAGGAGGACAGAGTTTTATTCCCTCGATGAGCAGTTCTTC.

The gene calls are TRBV18 and TRBJ2-2, with 9 bases fitting TRBD1. The CDR3 has 14 residues. CDR1 and CDR2 from the germline V gene are KGHSH and LQKENI. The ends lost 8 bases at V and 3 bases at J; junction bases unmatched: 4. The DNA for the CDR3 is TGTGCCAGCGGGGACAGGGTCGACACCGGGGAGCTGTTTTTT. Amino acids: CASGDRVDTGELFF.

The chain carries TRBV5-1 and TRBJ1-4, with D possibly TRBD1 on 5 matching bases. The V gene's germline CDR1 is SGHRS and CDR2 YFSETQ. V lost 4 bases, J lost 1 base, and 8 bases lay in between. The CDR3 has 14 amino acids. CDR3 DNA: TGCGCCAGCAGCCCCGGACAAACTAATGAAAAACTGTTTTTT. It specifies CASSPGQTNEKLFF. Together with reference TRBV5-1 and TRBJ1-4, the CDR3 gives the full variable domain: KAGVTQTPRYLIKTRGQQVTLSCSPISGHRSVSWYQQTPGQGLQFLFEYFSETQRNKGNFPGRFSGRQFSNSRSEMNVSTLELGDSALYLCASSPGQTNEKLFFGSGTQLSVL.